This T cell receptor beta chain stems from a study of shared clonotypes between healthy human individuals. Across the study: CD8 memory received one plate per donor, CD8 naive two, CD4 memory three and CD4 naive three. Notes on the study in general: With few donors, the genetic and exposure-history diversity represented was limited. Larger richness was generally estimated for naive than memory subsets.

Assay used: immunoSEQ multiplex PCR; TCRdb lists only in-frame clones, some missing. The data hold roughly 2,000,000 clones, with 85% to 95% observed a single time. CD8 cells regarded as naive lacked CD45RO, were positively chosen for CCR7, and omitted terminally differentiated effector memory CD45RA+ cells. To note about this clone: Its cognate antigen is unknown.

Sequenced input: naive CD8+ T cells from PBMCs. The clonotype comes from a man younger than 35 in good health. Some clones in this sample may be carry-over from other donors' samples.

The CDR3 spells CASSLPPRSSYNEQFF. In nucleotides, the CDR3 is TGTGCCAGCAGCCTCCCCCCGCGAAGCTCCTACAATGAGCAGTTCTTC. This rearrangement joins TRBV11-2 to TRBJ2-1; D not certain. Germline loops: CDR1 SGHAT, CDR2 FQNNGV. CDR3 length: 16 amino acids. Deletions cut 5 bases from V and 0 bases from J, with 14 bases between. Together with reference TRBV11-2 and TRBJ2-1, the CDR3 gives the full variable domain: EAGVAQSPRYKIIEKRQSVAFWCNPISGHATLYWYQQILGQGPKLLIQFQNNGVVDDSQLPKDRFSAERLKGVDSTLKIQPAKLEDSAVYLCASSLPPRSSYNEQFFGPGTRLTVL.